The 26 T cell receptor beta chains in this list originate from one sample, sequenced in a study of blood T cell repertoires in COVID-19. TCRdb's table, derived via immunoSEQ multiplex PCR, lists solely in-frame clones and lacks some. The sample lists approximately 250,000 clones, 75% to 95% seen once, with approximately 2.7% in the top ten. Specimen: PBMCs or T cells enriched from blood (not recorded which). The receptors derive from a man in his forties or fifties who had been exposed to COVID-19.

The J gene is TRBJ1-5, the V gene TRBV30; D is possibly TRBD1 (5 bases). V was pared by 0 bases and J by 2 bases, with 11 bases between. The CDR3 consists of 15 residues. The germline V gene has CDR1 GTSNPN and CDR2 SVGIG (reference sequence). CDR3 sequence (DNA): TGTGCCTGGAGTGTTGGGGCGTCGGGCAATCAGCCCCAGCATTTT. Its translation: CAWSVGASGNQPQHF. The whole variable domain, filled in from reference TRBV30 and TRBJ1-5, reads SQTIHQWPATLVQPVGSPLSLECTVEGTSNPNLYWYRQAAGRGLQLLFYSVGIGQISSEVPQNLSASRPQDRQFILSSKKLLLSDSGFYLCAWSVGASGNQPQHFGDGTRLSIL.

The chain is built from TRBV11-3 and TRBJ1-5, with TRBD1 identical over 10 bases. Germline V gene sequence: CDR1 SGHNT, CDR2 YENEEA. The CDR3 is 19 amino acids. V lost 2 bases, J lost 5 bases, and 15 bases stayed unmatched. The CDR3 sequence: CASSLRAVSGTGDDQPQHF. The DNA for the CDR3 is TGTGCCAGCAGCTTAAGGGCGGTCTCCGGGACAGGGGACGATCAGCCCCAGCATTTT.

The chain uses TRBV7-9 and TRBJ2-1; 7 bases align to TRBD1. The germline CDR1 and CDR2 sequences are SEHNR and FQNEAQ (reference sequence). The CDR3 length is 15 residues. V shed 5 bases, J shed 0 bases, and the junction held 4 bases outside the gene matches. The CDR3 DNA is TGTGCCAGCAGCGAGGGACAGAGCTCCTACAATGAGCAGTTCTTC. As protein: CASSEGQSSYNEQFF.

The rearrangement links TRBV2 to TRBJ1-1, with 7 bases matching TRBD1. The CDR3 covers 13 residues. J was trimmed by 0 bases and V by 7 bases; bases with no gene match: 2. Germline V CDR1 and CDR2: SNHLY, FYNNEI. The CDR3 sequence is CASTDRVNTEAFF. The CDR3 coding sequence is TGTGCCAGCACTGACAGGGTGAACACTGAAGCTTTCTTT.

V and J are TRBV30 and TRBJ2-1; a weak D match, TRBD2 (5 bases). The CDR3 has 12 amino acids. The germline V and J ends were trimmed by 3 bases and 10 bases, with 13 bases remaining between them. CDR1 GTSNPN and CDR2 SVGIG come from the germline V gene (reference sequence). Here the CDR3 DNA reads TGTGCCTGGAGCCCCCACGGGATCGAGCAGTTCTTC. Residues: CAWSPHGIEQFF.

The V call is TRBV19, the J call TRBJ1-1; 9 positions match TRBD1. Germline lookup yields CDR1 LNHDA and CDR2 SQIVND (reference sequence). V lost 8 bases to trimming and J lost 1 base; unmatched junction nucleotides: 5. This CDR3 region has 14 residues. In nucleotides, the CDR3 is TGTGCCAGTGGAGGGGACAGGGCGAACACTGAAGCTTTCTTT. Translated: CASGGDRANTEAFF.

The chain joins TRBV28 to TRBJ1-1; tentative D call: TRBD1 (6 bases). Trimming removed 4 bases at V and 0 bases at J, with 21 bases between. The CDR3 covers 18 residues. Germline V gene data show CDR1 as MDHEN and CDR2 as SYDVKM. The CDR3 bases are TGTGCCAGCAGTTCCGCCGCCCAGACAGGACGATTGAACACTGAAGCTTTCTTT. It yields the protein CASSSAAQTGRLNTEAFF.

V gene TRBV30 combines with J gene TRBJ1-3, with 7 bases fitting TRBD1. Per the germline V gene, CDR1 is GTSNPN and CDR2 is SVGIG (reference sequence). The V gene end was trimmed by 8 bases and the J gene end by 1 base; junction bases not matched to a gene: 5. The CDR3 is made up of 13 amino acids. The CDR3 protein is CARQGRSGNTIYF. In nucleotides, the CDR3 is TGTGCCAGACAGGGTAGGTCTGGAAACACCATATATTTT.

The chain has TRBV5-1 and TRBJ2-1; tentative D call: TRBD1 (6 bases). This CDR3 has 15 residues. Trimming cost V 0 bases and J 1 base, with 8 bases left between them. Germline V lookup: CDR1 SGHRS, CDR2 YFSETQ. The CDR3 nucleotides are TGCGCCAGCAGCTTGGCACAGGGTTCCTACAATGAGCAGTTCTTC. Amino acids: CASSLAQGSYNEQFF.

The V and J genes are TRBV9 and TRBJ2-1; TRBD2 aligns across 12 bases. V shed 3 bases, J shed 6 bases, and the junction held 7 bases outside the gene matches. This CDR3 region has 16 residues. Germline CDR1 reads SGDLS; CDR2 reads YYNGEE. CDR3 loop: CASSARLAGEGNEQFF. For the CDR3, the DNA is TGTGCCAGCAGCGCGAGACTAGCGGGAGAAGGCAATGAGCAGTTCTTC.

The chain has TRBV19 and TRBJ2-3; D ambiguous. Germline values: CDR1 LNHDA, CDR2 SQIVND (reference sequence). V gave up 7 bases and J gave up 4 bases, with 12 bases separating them. The CDR3 is 13 amino acids. The CDR3 DNA is TGTGCCAGTACTGGCCTGGCGGCAGATACGCAGTATTTT. It yields the protein CASTGLAADTQYF.

The V call is TRBV29-1, the J call TRBJ2-5, with TRBD2 matching over 16 bases. Trimming cost V 7 bases and J 7 bases; bases outside gene matches: 12. This CDR3 has 16 residues. Germline CDR1 and CDR2: SQVTM and ANQGSEA. The CDR3 sequence: CSALLPGLAGGLTQYF. The CDR3 DNA is TGCAGCGCCTTACTGCCGGGACTAGCGGGGGGGCTGACCCAGTACTTC.

The chain joins TRBV6-5 to TRBJ1-1; D remains ambiguous. The CDR3 consists of 12 residues. Germline CDR1 is MNHEY and CDR2 is SVGAGI. The CDR3 DNA sequence: TGTGGGAGCGAAAGGTCTAAGACTGAAGCTTTCTTT. Translated, it gives CGSERSKTEAFF.

The chain carries TRBV27 and TRBJ2-2, with 7 bases aligning to TRBD2. Germline CDR1 reads MNHEY; CDR2 reads SMNVEV (reference sequence). This CDR3 comprises 18 residues. V lost 5 bases to trimming and J lost 5 bases; unmatched junction nucleotides: 17. The CDR3 here is CASSPPYVGGRGTGELFF. In DNA, the CDR3 is TGTGCCAGCAGTCCCCCCTATGTTGGCGGGAGAGGAACCGGGGAGCTGTTTTTT.

The chain employs TRBV5-1 and TRBJ2-7; 7 nucleotides match TRBD2. J was trimmed by 2 bases and V by 4 bases; bases with no gene match: 6. Germline V gives CDR1 SGHRS, CDR2 YFSETQ. This CDR3 comprises 14 residues. The CDR3 here is CASSTPSGAYEQYF. The CDR3 DNA sequence: TGCGCCAGCAGCACACCTAGCGGAGCCTACGAGCAGTACTTC.

Here the CDR3 reads CATSDSRGSNEKLFF. DNA of the CDR3: TGTGCCACCAGTGATTCAAGGGGCTCGAATGAAAAACTGTTTTTT. The chain couples TRBV24-1 to TRBJ1-4, with D possibly TRBD1 on 5 matching bases. V dropped 2 bases and J dropped 5 bases, with 11 bases sitting between them. Per germline, CDR1 KGHDR and CDR2 SFDVKD. The CDR3 loop spans 15 amino acids.

The chain employs TRBV5-4 and TRBJ2-7, with D possibly TRBD1 on 6 matching bases. Deletions cut 2 bases from V and 0 bases from J, with 15 bases between. Germline values: CDR1 SGHNT, CDR2 YYREEE (reference sequence). This CDR3 is built from 16 residues. CDR3 sequence: CASSLLRWDNSYEQYF. As DNA, the CDR3 is TGTGCCAGCAGCTTATTGCGTTGGGACAACTCCTACGAGCAGTACTTC.

This chain uses TRBV4-1 with TRBJ1-5, with a tentative D call TRBD1 (5 bases). The germline V gene has CDR1 MGHRA and CDR2 YSYEKL. This CDR3 has 16 residues. Between the trimmed V and J ends, which lost 3 bases and 0 bases, there was a span of 12 bases. The CDR3 DNA is TGCGCCAGCAGCCACCGGGGAGGGGATAGCAATCAGCCCCAGCATTTT. This gives the protein CASSHRGGDSNQPQHF.

The CDR3: CASSPTGVSYEQYF. The CDR3 DNA follows: TGTGCCAGCTCACCGACAGGGGTCTCCTACGAGCAGTACTTC. The chain uses TRBV18 and TRBJ2-7; 8 positions agree with TRBD1. With V trimmed by 3 bases and J by 0 bases, 1 base remained unmatched. Per the germline V gene, CDR1 is KGHSH and CDR2 is LQKENI. The CDR3 has 14 residues.

The rearrangement joins TRBV5-1 to TRBJ2-3, with TRBD2 matching 7 bases. With 1 base clipped from V and 2 bases from J, the junction kept 4 bases outside the gene matches. The germline CDR1 and CDR2 sequences are SGHRS and YFSETQ. The CDR3 length is 15 residues. The chain's CDR3 is CASSLLAEYTDTQYF. The CDR3 nucleotides read TGCGCCAGCAGCTTGCTAGCGGAATACACAGATACGCAGTATTTT.

The rearrangement uses TRBV7-3 and TRBJ2-1; the match to TRBD2 covers 10 bases. Germline CDR1 is SGHTA and CDR2 is FQGTGA. The J segment lost 5 bases and the V segment lost 7 bases, leaving 5 bases of the junction unmatched. This CDR3 spans 14 amino acids. CDR3 nucleotide sequence: TGTGCCAGCAAAACTAGCGGGAACAACAATGAGCAGTTCTTC. Translating gives CASKTSGNNNEQFF.

The genes are TRBV24-1 and TRBJ2-5, with 11 bases fitting TRBD2. With V trimmed by 2 bases and J by 9 bases, 7 bases remained unmatched. Germline V gene data show CDR1 as KGHDR and CDR2 as SFDVKD. This CDR3 is 15 amino acids long. CDR3 residues: CATSDSGLAGGSQYF. The CDR3 bases are TGTGCCACCAGTGATTCGGGGCTAGCGGGAGGCTCCCAGTACTTC.

The CDR3 loop is CTSSQVPGAEFGNTIYF. The CDR3 DNA follows: TGCACCAGCAGCCAAGTTCCCGGAGCCGAATTTGGAAACACCATATATTTT. J is TRBJ1-3 and V is TRBV1. TRBV1 is classified as a pseudogene. This CDR3 region has 17 residues.

This rearrangement joins TRBV5-1 to TRBJ2-7; D may be TRBD2 (6 bases). The length of the CDR3 is 12 residues. Trimming took off 2 bases at V and 6 bases at J, with 9 bases between the two ends. Germline V gives CDR1 SGHRS, CDR2 YFSETQ. The CDR3 DNA reads TGCGCCAGCAGCTTCCCTAGCGCCGAGCAGTACTTC. Protein product: CASSFPSAEQYF.

This clone was counted a single time. The chain recombines TRBV13 with TRBJ2-5; 8 bases agree with TRBD2. The V segment lost 5 bases and the J segment 4 bases; nucleotides outside the gene matches: 9. This CDR3 contains 15 residues. CDR1 and CDR2 (germline): PRHDT, FYEKMQ (reference sequence). The CDR3 spells CASSPRRGAGETQYF. CDR3 nucleotides: TGTGCCAGCAGCCCCCGGCGGGGGGCTGGAGAGACCCAGTACTTC.

This clone has just one count. The genes are TRBV30 and TRBJ2-7; 16 nucleotides agree with TRBD2. This CDR3 spans 18 amino acids. CDR1 GTSNPN and CDR2 SVGIG come from the germline V gene (reference sequence). V shed 5 bases, J shed 1 base, and the junction held 11 bases outside the gene matches. DNA of the CDR3: TGTGCCTGGGACTCTTCCGGGACTAGCGGGAGGGCGTCCTACGAGCAGTACTTC. Translating it yields CAWDSSGTSGRASYEQYF.